The 18 T cell receptor beta chains in this list originate from one sample, sequenced in a study of blood T cell repertoires in COVID-19. TCRdb keeps only in-frame clones here, not all; method: immunoSEQ multiplex PCR. The sample holds 450,000 to 500,000 clones, 87% seen once. What was sequenced was PBMCs or T cells enriched from blood (not recorded which). Receptors were obtained from a young woman who had recovered from COVID-19.

The chain recombines TRBV5-1 with TRBJ2-4; D perhaps matches TRBD2 (5 bases). This CDR3 is 16 amino acids long. Germline V gives CDR1 SGHRS, CDR2 YFSETQ. V gave up 1 base and J gave up 3 bases, with 14 bases separating them. The CDR3 protein is CASSLQKADYKNIQYF. The CDR3 DNA reads as TGCGCCAGCAGCTTGCAAAAGGCCGACTACAAAAACATTCAGTACTTC. Using reference TRBV5-1 and TRBJ2-4 for the parts outside the CDR3, the full variable domain is KAGVTQTPRYLIKTRGQQVTLSCSPISGHRSVSWYQQTPGQGLQFLFEYFSETQRNKGNFPGRFSGRQFSNSRSEMNVSTLELGDSALYLCASSLQKADYKNIQYFGAGTRLSVL.

V usage is TRBV7-6 and J usage is TRBJ1-3; D is possibly TRBD1 (5 bases). The germline gives CDR1 SGHVS, CDR2 FNYEAQ. The CDR3 covers 17 residues. V lost 2 bases and J 3 bases, leaving 17 bases between the germline ends. CDR3 in DNA: TGTGCCAGCAGCTTAAGTGACAGTGGTAGCAGTGGAAACACCATATATTTT. Translating gives CASSLSDSGSSGNTIYF.

CDR3 bases: TGTGCCAGCAGCCCCGGACTTGGAAACACCATATATTTT. Its translation is CASSPGLGNTIYF. The gene calls are TRBV12-3 or TRBV12-4 and TRBJ1-3, with no clear D. The CDR3 spans 13 residues. V gave up 6 bases and J gave up 3 bases, with 9 bases separating them.

This clone was seen once. The chain uses TRBV24-1 and TRBJ2-3, with TRBD2 matching 10 bases. From germline, CDR1 is KGHDR and CDR2 SFDVKD. The V segment lost 4 bases and the J segment 1 base; nucleotides outside the gene matches: 7. CDR3 length equals 17 residues. The CDR3: CATSDPSLAGGTDTQYF. CDR3 bases: TGTGCCACCAGTGACCCGAGTCTAGCGGGGGGCACAGATACGCAGTATTTT.

The rearrangement links TRBV5-4 to TRBJ2-7; 10 bases fit TRBD1. In germline, CDR1 is SGHNT, CDR2 YYREEE (reference sequence). Unmatched junction bases numbered 5, after V lost 5 bases and J lost 3 bases. The CDR3 is 14 residues long. The CDR3 loop reads CASSPDRGRYEQYF. CDR3 DNA: TGTGCCAGCAGTCCTGACAGGGGGCGCTACGAGCAGTACTTC. The full variable domain, with the rest looked up from reference TRBV5-4 and TRBJ2-7, is ETGVTQSPTHLIKTRGQQVTLRCSSQSGHNTVSWYQQALGQGPQFIFQYYREEENGRGNFPPRFSGLQFPNYSSELNVNALELDDSALYLCASSPDRGRYEQYFGPGTRLTVT.

With respect to this clone: The same CDR3 also results from other DNA sequences found in this sample. The CDR3 nucleotides are TGTGCCAGCTCCCCCCGCGGACAGGGAGCTGAAGCTTTCTTT. As protein: CASSPRGQGAEAFF. The gene calls are TRBV18 and TRBJ1-1; 8 nucleotides line up with TRBD1. V was pared by 6 bases and J by 6 bases, with 9 bases of the junction left unmatched. This CDR3 has 14 residues. Germline CDR1 and CDR2: KGHSH and LQKENI.

The chain uses TRBV30 and TRBJ2-2; 8 bases align to TRBD1. The V and J ends lost 0 bases and 5 bases, in that order; junction bases with no gene match: 11. CDR3 length: 17 amino acids. Germline CDR1 reads GTSNPN; CDR2 reads SVGIG (reference sequence). In DNA, the CDR3 is TGTGCCTGGAGTGTGGCCCGGACAGGGCGATGGACCGGGGAGCTGTTTTTT. It encodes CAWSVARTGRWTGELFF.

The chain has TRBV7-6 and TRBJ1-2; 10 bases match TRBD1. Losses at the gene ends were 1 base for V and 6 bases for J; bases not matched to a gene: 5. This CDR3 spans 15 amino acids. Germline V gene lookup returns CDR1 SGHVS and CDR2 FNYEAQ. The CDR3 loop reads CASSLEGGQGNGYTF. CDR3 nucleotide sequence: TGTGCCAGCAGCTTAGAGGGGGGACAGGGGAATGGCTACACCTTC.

V usage is TRBV7-9 and J usage is TRBJ2-3, with a weak D call TRBD2 (6 bases). The CDR3 totals 13 residues. Trimming stripped 3 bases from V and 5 bases from J, with 9 bases between. CDR1 is SEHNR, CDR2 FQNEAQ, per germline (reference sequence). The CDR3 DNA follows: TGTGCCAGCAGCTTCGGGAGCGGAGATACGCAGTATTTT. This sequence encodes CASSFGSGDTQYF.

The chain recombines TRBV12-3 or TRBV12-4 with TRBJ1-6; unclear D gene. This CDR3 has 12 residues. Trimming took 4 bases from V and 9 from J, leaving 7 bases between them. For the CDR3, the DNA is TGTGCCAGCAGTTCCCAGGTTTCACCCCTCCACTTT. Residues: CASSSQVSPLHF.

The rearrangement links TRBV28 to TRBJ1-2; possible D gene TRBD1, 5 bases. This CDR3 contains 13 residues. Germline V lookup: CDR1 MDHEN, CDR2 SYDVKM. V lost 3 bases and J lost 8, with 13 bases in between. CDR3 in DNA: TGTGCCAGCAGTTTGGAACAGGTCCGAGGCTACACCTTC. It is translated as CASSLEQVRGYTF.

Concerning this clone: Other DNA variants within this sample encode the same CDR3. The genes are TRBV5-1 and TRBJ1-1, with 8 bases matching TRBD1. The CDR3 extends over 15 amino acids. Trimming removed 0 bases from V and 4 bases from J; junction bases left unmatched: 5. The germline CDR1 and CDR2 sequences are SGHRS and YFSETQ. This CDR3 is CASSLAGQGGTEAFF. As DNA, the CDR3 is TGCGCCAGCAGCTTGGCCGGACAGGGTGGCACTGAAGCTTTCTTT.

The chain recombines TRBV6-5 with TRBJ1-1; possibly TRBD1 for D (6 bases). V dropped 6 bases and J dropped 7 bases, with 15 bases sitting between them. The length of the CDR3 is 13 residues. CDR1 and CDR2 from the germline V gene are MNHEY and SVGAGI. CDR3 protein: CASRISQGSEAFF. The CDR3 bases are TGTGCCAGCAGAATTAGTCAGGGGAGTGAAGCTTTCTTT.

Note on this clone: In the same sample, other DNA sequences code for this CDR3. This chain uses TRBV2 with TRBJ2-5; a weak D match, TRBD1 (6 bases). The germline V gene encodes CDR1 SNHLY and CDR2 FYNNEI. This CDR3 contains 13 residues. Trimming shortened V by 6 bases and J by 1 base, and 9 bases separated the two germline ends. CDR3 residues: CASSEDSQETQYF. CDR3 sequence (DNA): TGTGCCAGCAGCGAGGACAGCCAAGAGACCCAGTACTTC.

This chain joins TRBV5-1 and TRBJ1-6; possibly TRBD1 for D (6 bases). This CDR3 has 13 residues. V lost 4 bases to trimming and J lost 10 bases, with 12 bases between them. The germline V gene encodes CDR1 SGHRS and CDR2 YFSETQ. The CDR3 region has the DNA TGCGCCAGCAGCACGCCAGGGGAGTCACCCCTCCACTTT. It is translated as CASSTPGESPLHF.

The CDR3 DNA sequence: TGTGCCATCAGTAGCGTTGCCCCTAGCACAGATACGCAGTATTTT. The encoded protein is CAISSVAPSTDTQYF. The V call is TRBV10-3, the J call TRBJ2-3; D unclear. Germline values: CDR1 ENHRY, CDR2 SYGVKD. This CDR3 has 15 residues. V lost 5 bases, J lost 0 bases, and 12 bases lay in between.

The chain joins TRBV30 to TRBJ2-1, with a tentative D call TRBD2 (5 bases). CDR1 is GTSNPN and CDR2 is SVGIG in the germline V gene (reference sequence). Trimming shortened V by 2 bases and J by 4 bases, and 15 bases separated the two germline ends. The CDR3 is 15 residues long. The CDR3 reads CAWSFGRGGYNEQFF. CDR3 in DNA: TGTGCCTGGAGTTTCGGACGGGGTGGATACAATGAGCAGTTCTTC.

J is TRBJ2-1 and V is TRBV24-1; TRBD1 is a possible D gene (6 bases). V lost 5 bases and J lost 8, with 30 bases in between. The CDR3 is 19 residues long. CDR1 is KGHDR and CDR2 is SFDVKD in the germline V gene. CDR3 amino acids: CATSAPRNGQPNLGDEQFF. The DNA for the CDR3 is TGTGCCACCAGTGCCCCCCGGAATGGACAGCCCAATTTGGGGGATGAGCAGTTCTTC.